The 25 T cell receptor beta chains listed next were all sequenced from one sample in a study of control samples from healthy donors and cancer patients. The data were produced by immunoSEQ multiplex PCR, yet TCRdb's version contains in-frame clones alone and is incomplete. The sample has 99,000 or so clones; about four fifths are singletons. Sequencing was carried out using blood. The receptors were gathered from a man aged 60 to 69 in good health.

The J gene is TRBJ1-5, the V gene TRBV4-2; TRBD1 aligns across 7 bases. Looked up from germline, CDR1 is LGHNA and CDR2 is YNFKEQ. The CDR3 length is 20 residues. Germline trimming cut 0 bases from V and 2 bases from J; bases unmatched to any gene: 16. The CDR3 nucleotides are TGTGCCAGCAGCCAAGAAGGGGGAACAGGGGCCGCGGCCGGCAATCAGCCCCAGCATTTT. Its translation is CASSQEGGTGAAAGNQPQHF.

The rearrangement joins TRBV5-1 to TRBJ1-2, with D possibly being TRBD1 (5 bases). The V gene's germline CDR1 is SGHRS and CDR2 YFSETQ. The CDR3 runs to 14 residues. Trimming removed 0 bases at V and 4 bases at J, with 10 bases between. The CDR3 DNA reads as TGCGCCAGCAGCTTGGTCCAGGGTAGCTATGGCTACACCTTC. Amino acids: CASSLVQGSYGYTF.

V is TRBV5-1 and J is TRBJ1-2; no definite D call. V shed 0 bases and J shed 4 bases, with 16 bases lying between them. Looked up from germline, CDR1 is SGHRS and CDR2 is YFSETQ. The CDR3 totals 16 residues. CDR3 DNA sequence: TGCGCCAGCAGCTTGGGCAGATTCTTTGCCGGCTATGGCTACACCTTC. It translates to CASSLGRFFAGYGYTF.

The chain recombines TRBV11-2 with TRBJ2-1; 11 bases agree with TRBD2. CDR3 size: 15 residues. Germline CDR1 SGHAT, CDR2 FQNNGV. The V gene end was trimmed by 1 base and the J gene end by 10 bases; junction bases not matched to a gene: 6. CDR3 coding DNA: TGTGCCAGCAGCTTAGTCTCCCTAGCGGGGGGAGAGCAGTTCTTC. This encodes CASSLVSLAGGEQFF.

The gene calls are TRBV5-1 and TRBJ2-1, with D tentatively TRBD1 (8 bases). The V end was cut by 6 bases, the J end by 9 bases, with 16 bases between. The CDR3 runs to 13 residues. Germline loops: CDR1 SGHRS, CDR2 YFSETQ. In nucleotides, the CDR3 is TGCGCCAGCAACAGGGGGGAGGGAGGTGAGCAGTTCTTC. Protein product: CASNRGEGGEQFF.

The chain has TRBV27 and TRBJ2-7, with D perhaps matching TRBD1 or TRBD2 (5 bases each). Germline CDR1 is MNHEY and CDR2 is SMNVEV (reference sequence). V shed 8 bases and J shed 4 bases, with 24 bases lying between them. This CDR3 has 16 residues. As DNA, the CDR3 is TGTGCCAGCGCCAAGACGGGGCCACCTTTAACTTACGAGCAGTACTTC. This translates into CASAKTGPPLTYEQYF.

The CDR3 DNA sequence: TGTGCCAGCAGCATCCCGGGGACTAGCGGGGTTGGTGGGCAGTTCTTC. This gives the protein CASSIPGTSGVGGQFF. The chain uses TRBV7-9 and TRBJ2-1, with 13 bases lining up with TRBD2. The CDR3 spans 16 residues. CDR1 SEHNR and CDR2 FQNEAQ come from the germline V gene (reference sequence). Unmatched junction bases numbered 13, after V lost 5 bases and J lost 12 bases.

CDR3 amino acids: CASSVGGGGATNEKLFF. The CDR3 DNA is TGTGCCAGCAGTGTAGGAGGGGGCGGTGCAACTAATGAAAAACTGTTTTTT. The V and J genes are TRBV2 and TRBJ1-4, with 7 bases that match TRBD1. V lost 4 bases, J lost 0 bases, and 8 bases stayed unmatched. Germline V gene lookup returns CDR1 SNHLY and CDR2 FYNNEI. This CDR3 has 17 amino acids.

The chain carries TRBV10-2 and TRBJ1-3; D not certain. Trimming stripped 4 bases from V and 0 bases from J, with 10 bases between. The CDR3 consists of 15 residues. CDR1 WSHSY and CDR2 SAAADI come from the germline V gene. In DNA, the CDR3 is TGCGCCAGCAGTGTCAGACCCAGCTCTGGAAACACCATATATTTT. Encoded protein: CASSVRPSSGNTIYF.

This chain connects TRBV30 to TRBJ1-5; D gene ambiguous. Trimming took off 1 base at V and 6 bases at J, with 13 bases between the two ends. CDR1 GTSNPN and CDR2 SVGIG come from the germline V gene (reference sequence). The CDR3 runs 14 residues. CDR3 loop: CAWSGGAGRQPQHF. The CDR3 DNA reads TGTGCCTGGAGTGGGGGAGCCGGACGTCAGCCCCAGCATTTT. The variable domain in full, completed from reference TRBV30 and TRBJ1-5, reads SQTIHQWPATLVQPVGSPLSLECTVEGTSNPNLYWYRQAAGRGLQLLFYSVGIGQISSEVPQNLSASRPQDRQFILSSKKLLLSDSGFYLCAWSGGAGRQPQHFGDGTRLSIL.

J is TRBJ2-7 and V is TRBV4-2; TRBD1 aligns across 7 bases. In germline, CDR1 is LGHNA, CDR2 YNFKEQ. The length of the CDR3 is 16 residues. V shed 1 base and J 4 bases; nucleotides not matched to a gene: 10. DNA of the CDR3: TGTGCCAGCAGCCAAGCTTTCGGACAGGAGCAATACGAGCAGTACTTC. This gives the protein CASSQAFGQEQYEQYF.

The chain recombines TRBV5-1 with TRBJ1-1, with TRBD1 as a possible D gene (5 bases). The V and J ends lost 2 bases and 7 bases respectively, with 18 bases between them. Germline values: CDR1 SGHRS, CDR2 YFSETQ. The CDR3 runs to 15 residues. The CDR3 loop reads CASSFIRGSAVEAFF. The CDR3 region has the DNA TGCGCCAGCAGCTTCATACGGGGGAGCGCGGTTGAAGCTTTCTTT.

This clone was seen just once. The rearrangement joins TRBV6-5 to TRBJ1-1, with a possible D match to TRBD1 (6 bases). Trimming took off 0 bases at V and 5 bases at J, with 16 bases between the two ends. CDR1 MNHEY and CDR2 SVGAGI come from the germline V gene. There are 16 residues in the CDR3. The CDR3: CASSYSGRDMGTEAFF. DNA of the CDR3: TGTGCCAGCAGTTACTCCGGCCGGGACATGGGGACTGAAGCTTTCTTT.

The chain uses TRBV7-8 and TRBJ1-5; D unresolved. Germline lookup yields CDR1 SGHVS and CDR2 FQNEAQ. Trimming stripped 5 bases from V and 2 bases from J, with 19 bases between. CDR3 length: 17 residues. The CDR3 is CASSSLGGPQGNQPQHF. CDR3 nucleotides: TGTGCCAGCAGCAGCCTAGGAGGGCCCCAGGGCAATCAGCCCCAGCATTTT.

V is TRBV27 and J is TRBJ1-4; D ambiguous. Germline V CDR1 and CDR2: MNHEY, SMNVEV (reference sequence). With 5 bases removed from V and 0 bases from J, the gap between germline ends came to 7 bases. This CDR3 comprises 14 residues. CDR3 nucleotides: TGTGCCAGCAGTGCATTCTCAACTAATGAAAAACTGTTTTTT. Translating it yields CASSAFSTNEKLFF.

The J gene is TRBJ1-2, the V gene TRBV30; D is unresolved. V lost 2 bases and J lost 8, with 21 bases in between. This CDR3 comprises 15 residues. CDR1 is GTSNPN and CDR2 is SVGIG in the germline V gene (reference sequence). The CDR3 here is CAWSRRLEGRIGYTF. CDR3 sequence (DNA): TGTGCCTGGAGTAGGCGGCTCGAGGGTAGGATAGGCTACACCTTC.

The chain is built from TRBV9 and TRBJ2-3; D remains ambiguous. V shed 0 bases and J shed 1 base, with 3 bases lying between them. Per the germline V gene, CDR1 is SGDLS and CDR2 is YYNGEE. CDR3 length equals 13 residues. CDR3 protein: CASSVGGTDTQYF. Written as DNA, the CDR3 is TGTGCCAGCAGCGTAGGGGGCACAGATACGCAGTATTTT.

This clone was found once. CDR3 DNA: TGTGCCAGCAGCTTAAACAGGCAGAACACCGGGGAGCTGTTTTTT. Amino acids: CASSLNRQNTGELFF. This chain connects TRBV11-3 to TRBJ2-2; tentative D call: TRBD1 (5 bases). Germline lookup yields CDR1 SGHNT and CDR2 YENEEA. The CDR3 covers 15 residues. With 2 bases removed from V and 1 base from J, the gap between germline ends came to 8 bases.

This clone was recorded only once. The chain has TRBV27 and TRBJ2-2, with TRBD2 identical over 11 bases. J was trimmed by 1 base and V by 5 bases; bases with no gene match: 3. The V gene's germline CDR1 is MNHEY and CDR2 SMNVEV (reference sequence). This CDR3 has 16 amino acids. The CDR3 region has the DNA TGTGCCAGCAGTCGACTAGCGGGATTGAACACCGGGGAGCTGTTTTTT. This codes for CASSRLAGLNTGELFF.

The rearrangement links TRBV2 to TRBJ1-2; 7 bases line up with TRBD1. The CDR3 runs to 13 residues. Germline-derived CDR1 and CDR2 are SNHLY and FYNNEI. V shed 3 bases and J 7 bases; nucleotides not matched to a gene: 5. The CDR3 coding sequence is TGTGCCAGCAGTGATCACTACAGGGGTGGCTACACCTTC. Translation: CASSDHYRGGYTF.

The chain is built from TRBV24-1 and TRBJ1-1, with D unresolved. Deletions cut 12 bases from V and 4 bases from J, with 20 bases between. The germline V gene encodes CDR1 KGHDR and CDR2 SFDVKD. The CDR3 spans 14 residues. This CDR3 is CAAAHEEAGTEAFF. The CDR3 DNA is TGTGCCGCCGCCCACGAGGAGGCGGGCACTGAAGCTTTCTTT.

This clone was seen only once. The genes are TRBV28 and TRBJ2-1; TRBD2 matches at 8 bases. This CDR3 is built from 16 residues. Germline trimming cut 2 bases from V and 3 bases from J; bases unmatched to any gene: 6. Germline CDR1 MDHEN, CDR2 SYDVKM. The CDR3 DNA reads TGTGCCAGCAGTTTAGGTGGGAGCGGGAGCTACAATGAGCAGTTCTTC. Amino acid sequence: CASSLGGSGSYNEQFF.

This chain links TRBV30 with TRBJ2-7; D remains unclear. Germline values: CDR1 GTSNPN, CDR2 SVGIG (reference sequence). The CDR3 has 11 residues. V was cut by 4 bases and J by 5 bases, with 9 bases left in between. CDR3 DNA: TGTGCCTGGAAAAATTTAAACGAGCAGTACTTC. Translated, it gives CAWKNLNEQYF.

This chain joins TRBV7-2 and TRBJ1-1; 10 bases are a match to TRBD1. Germline trimming cut 4 bases from V and 4 bases from J; bases unmatched to any gene: 0. The CDR3 consists of 13 residues. In germline, CDR1 is SGHTA, CDR2 FQGNSA. The CDR3 DNA reads as TGTGCCAGCAGCTGGACAGGGGGCACTGAAGCTTTCTTT. It specifies CASSWTGGTEAFF. Filled out from reference TRBV7-2 and TRBJ1-1, the complete variable domain reads GAGVSQSPSNKVTEKGKDVELRCDPISGHTALYWYRQSLGQGLEFLIYFQGNSAPDKSGLPSDRFSAERTGGSVSTLTIQRTQQEDSAVYLCASSWTGGTEAFFGQGTRLTVV.

The chain uses TRBV4-1 and TRBJ2-5; D not certain. The V gene lost 4 bases and the J gene lost 0 bases, with 6 bases spanning the gap. The CDR3 is made up of 13 amino acids. In germline, CDR1 is MGHRA, CDR2 YSYEKL. The CDR3 DNA follows: TGCGCCAGCAGCCTATTTTACCAAGAGACCCAGTACTTC. Amino acids: CASSLFYQETQYF.